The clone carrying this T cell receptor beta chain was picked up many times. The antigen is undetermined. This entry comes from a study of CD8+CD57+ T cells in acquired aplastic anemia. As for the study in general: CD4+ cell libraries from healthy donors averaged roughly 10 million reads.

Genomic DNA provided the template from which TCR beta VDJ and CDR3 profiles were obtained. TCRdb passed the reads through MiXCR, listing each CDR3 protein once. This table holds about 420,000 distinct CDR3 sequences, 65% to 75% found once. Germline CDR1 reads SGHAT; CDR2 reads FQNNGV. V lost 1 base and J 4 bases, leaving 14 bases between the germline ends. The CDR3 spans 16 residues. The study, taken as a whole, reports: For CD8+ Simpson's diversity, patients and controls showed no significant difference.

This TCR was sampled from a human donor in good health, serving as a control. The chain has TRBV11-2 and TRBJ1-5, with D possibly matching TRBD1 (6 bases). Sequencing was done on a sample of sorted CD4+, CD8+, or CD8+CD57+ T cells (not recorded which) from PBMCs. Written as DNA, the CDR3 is TGTGCCAGCAGCTTAGGCTTGGGCAGGGGTAATCAGCCCCAGCATTTT. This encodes CASSLGLGRGNQPQHF.